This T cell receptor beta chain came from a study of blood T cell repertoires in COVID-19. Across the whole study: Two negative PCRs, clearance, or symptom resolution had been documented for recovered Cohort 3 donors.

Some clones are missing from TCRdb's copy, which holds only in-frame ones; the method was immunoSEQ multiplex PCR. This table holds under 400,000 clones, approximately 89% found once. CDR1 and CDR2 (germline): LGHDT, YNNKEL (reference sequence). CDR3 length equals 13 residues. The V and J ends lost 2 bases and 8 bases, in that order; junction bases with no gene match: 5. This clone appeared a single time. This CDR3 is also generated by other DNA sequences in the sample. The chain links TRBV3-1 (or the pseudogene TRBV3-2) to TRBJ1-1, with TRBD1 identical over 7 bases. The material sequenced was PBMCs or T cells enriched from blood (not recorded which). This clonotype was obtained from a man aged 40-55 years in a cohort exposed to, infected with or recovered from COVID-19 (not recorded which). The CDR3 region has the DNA TGTGCCAGCAGCCAACGGACAGGTACCGAAGCTTTCTTT. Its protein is CASSQRTGTEAFF.